A single sample gave rise to the 25 T cell receptor beta chains below, sequenced in a study of blood T cell repertoires in COVID-19 (dated by TCRdb to 2019 to 2021). Library preparation was by the immunoSEQ multiplex PCR assay. TCRdb carries this immuneACCESS record with in-frame sequences only. Its versions omit some clonotypes, under half of them owing to an unresolved V gene in the studies checked, with the rest unexplained. The sample records around 260,000 clones, over 80% of which are singletons. The top ten hold approximately 1.6% of the sample. Material: peripheral blood. The receptors derive from a woman in her 40s who had recovered from COVID-19.

The V and J genes are TRBV12-3 or TRBV12-4 and TRBJ1-2, with D possibly TRBD1 on 5 matching bases. The CDR3 covers 12 residues. The V end lost 6 bases, the J end lost 4 bases, and 9 bases lay between the germline ends. The CDR3 loop reads CASSRVGYGYTF. The DNA of the CDR3 is TGTGCCAGCAGCAGGGTGGGCTATGGCTACACCTTC.

The J gene is TRBJ2-7, the V gene TRBV7-2; TRBD2 aligns across 7 bases. Per germline, CDR1 SGHTA and CDR2 FQGNSA. Trimming took 5 bases from V and 4 from J; bases not matched to a gene: 5. This CDR3 is built from 13 residues. The CDR3 DNA reads TGTGCCAGCAGCCCGGGACTACTTTACGAGCAGTACTTC. This encodes CASSPGLLYEQYF.

The chain joins TRBV9 to TRBJ2-3, with D unclear. Trimming took off 1 base at V and 0 bases at J, with 9 bases between the two ends. This CDR3 has 15 amino acids. From germline, CDR1 is SGDLS and CDR2 YYNGEE. The CDR3 loop is CASSVTLTSTDTQYF. For the CDR3, the DNA is TGTGCCAGCAGCGTAACCCTCACTAGCACAGATACGCAGTATTTT.

This clone was seen a single time. This sequence joins TRBV6-6 and TRBJ2-5, with 8 bases fitting TRBD2. The germline gives CDR1 MNHNY, CDR2 SVGAGI (reference sequence). The V and J ends lost 6 bases and 3 bases, in that order; junction bases with no gene match: 6. CDR3 length: 14 amino acids. The CDR3 DNA sequence: TGTGCCAGCAGCTCCGCGGGGGGTGAAGAGACCCAGTACTTC. The encoded protein is CASSSAGGEETQYF.

The chain's CDR3 is CASSRTRSEEKLFF. Written as DNA, the CDR3 is TGTGCCAGCAGCCGTACGAGGTCGGAGGAAAAACTGTTTTTT. This sequence joins TRBV21-1 and TRBJ1-4. TRBV21-1 is flagged as a pseudogene. There are 14 residues in the CDR3.

This clone was recorded only once. Here the CDR3 DNA reads TGTGCCAGCAGTTACTCGTTACCGGGGGCTGGAAACACCATATATTTT. Amino acid sequence: CASSYSLPGAGNTIYF. The chain uses TRBV6-5 and TRBJ1-3; a possible D gene is TRBD1 (5 bases). The CDR3 runs to 16 residues. CDR1 MNHEY and CDR2 SVGAGI come from the germline V gene. The V and J ends lost 0 bases and 2 bases respectively, with 11 bases between them.

V gene TRBV11-2 combines with J gene TRBJ1-1; TRBD1 might be the D (6 bases). The germline V and J ends were trimmed by 5 bases and 1 base, with 14 bases remaining between them. This CDR3 is built from 15 residues. From germline, CDR1 is SGHAT and CDR2 FQNNGV. The CDR3 sequence is CASSPRWGQNTEAFF. The CDR3 DNA sequence: TGTGCCAGCAGCCCCCGGTGGGGACAGAACACTGAAGCTTTCTTT. Drawing the rest from reference TRBV11-2 and TRBJ1-1, the complete variable domain is EAGVAQSPRYKIIEKRQSVAFWCNPISGHATLYWYQQILGQGPKLLIQFQNNGVVDDSQLPKDRFSAERLKGVDSTLKIQPAKLEDSAVYLCASSPRWGQNTEAFFGQGTRLTVV.

This sequence joins TRBV5-1 and TRBJ2-1, with TRBD1 as a possible D gene (6 bases). The ends were cut back, 4 bases at V and 4 bases at J, with 18 bases in the middle. Germline assignment: CDR1 SGHRS and CDR2 YFSETQ. The CDR3 has 16 amino acids. The CDR3 DNA reads TGCGCCAGCAGCGTTGTAGGACAGAACATTTACAATGAGCAGTTCTTC. Translating it yields CASSVVGQNIYNEQFF. The variable domain in full, with the rest retrieved from reference TRBV5-1 and TRBJ2-1, is KAGVTQTPRYLIKTRGQQVTLSCSPISGHRSVSWYQQTPGQGLQFLFEYFSETQRNKGNFPGRFSGRQFSNSRSEMNVSTLELGDSALYLCASSVVGQNIYNEQFFGPGTRLTVL.

V and J are TRBV7-8 and TRBJ1-2, with 9 bases identical to TRBD1. This CDR3 region has 15 residues. V was pared by 1 base and J by 7 bases, with 7 bases of the junction left unmatched. The V gene's germline CDR1 is SGHVS and CDR2 FQNEAQ. CDR3 in amino acids: CASSLDNRGRGGYTF. For the CDR3, the DNA is TGTGCCAGCAGCTTAGACAACAGGGGGCGCGGTGGCTACACCTTC.

This chain uses TRBV7-3 with TRBJ1-2; the match to TRBD1 covers 8 bases. Germline CDR1 is SGHTA and CDR2 is FQGTGA. This CDR3 comprises 13 residues. Losses at the gene ends were 3 bases for V and 14 bases for J; bases not matched to a gene: 11. In DNA form, the CDR3 reads TGTGCCAGCAGCTTGGCGGGGACAGGCGCAAGGACCTTC. Its translation: CASSLAGTGARTF. The variable domain in full, completed from reference TRBV7-3 and TRBJ1-2, reads GAGVSQTPSNKVTEKGKYVELRCDPISGHTALYWYRQSLGQGPEFLIYFQGTGAADDSGLPNDRFFAVRPEGSVSTLKIQRTERGDSAVYLCASSLAGTGARTFGSGTRLTVV.

This clone showed up just once. The rearrangement uses TRBV14 and TRBJ1-2; unclear D gene. Germline-derived CDR1 and CDR2 are SGHDN and FVKESK. The V end was cut by 2 bases, the J end by 0 bases, with 13 bases between. This CDR3 comprises 16 residues. CDR3 protein: CASSQRPGRANYGYTF. The CDR3 DNA follows: TGTGCCAGCAGCCAACGGCCGGGGAGGGCTAACTATGGCTACACCTTC.

The genes are TRBV18 and TRBJ2-3; 7 nucleotides align to TRBD2. V gave up 1 base and J gave up 6 bases; unmatched junction bases: 7. The CDR3 length is 15 residues. Germline V lookup: CDR1 KGHSH, CDR2 LQKENI. The CDR3 loop reads CASSPQGLLGDTQYF. The CDR3 DNA reads as TGTGCCAGCTCACCACAGGGACTATTGGGGGATACGCAGTATTTT. Looking up the rest from reference TRBV18 and TRBJ2-3 gives the full variable domain: NAGVMQNPRHLVRRRGQEARLRCSPMKGHSHVYWYRQLPEEGLKFMVYLQKENIIDESGMPKERFSAEFPKEGPSILRIQQVVRGDSAAYFCASSPQGLLGDTQYFGPGTRLTVL.

This chain uses TRBV7-8 with TRBJ1-4; D may be TRBD1 (6 bases). The CDR3 runs to 13 residues. CDR1 is SGHVS, CDR2 FQNEAQ, per germline. The V gene lost 10 bases and the J gene lost 6 bases, with 15 bases spanning the gap. The CDR3 bases are TGTGCCATGACGGACAGCCGTTATGAAAAACTGTTTTTT. This encodes CAMTDSRYEKLFF.

The rearrangement joins TRBV2 to TRBJ2-2; weak D call: TRBD2 (6 bases). This CDR3 contains 16 residues. The V and J ends lost 5 bases and 0 bases respectively, with 13 bases between them. Germline CDR1 is SNHLY and CDR2 is FYNNEI. CDR3 loop: CASSPQGGANTGELFF. The CDR3 coding sequence is TGTGCCAGCAGTCCTCAGGGAGGCGCGAACACCGGGGAGCTGTTTTTT. The complete variable domain, with remaining parts taken from reference TRBV2 and TRBJ2-2, reads EPEVTQTPSHQVTQMGQEVILRCVPISNHLYFYWYRQILGQKVEFLVSFYNNEISEKSEIFDDQFSVERPDGSNFTLKIRSTKLEDSAMYFCASSPQGGANTGELFFGEGSRLTVL.

The chain carries TRBV18 and TRBJ2-7, with TRBD1 identical over 9 bases. Germline V gene sequence: CDR1 KGHSH, CDR2 LQKENI. V lost 5 bases and J lost 5; bases outside the gene matches: 7. The CDR3 is made up of 14 amino acids. CDR3 nucleotide sequence: TGTGCCAGCTCAGGACAGGGGTCCACGGACGAGCAGTACTTC. Protein: CASSGQGSTDEQYF.

V usage is TRBV5-4 and J usage is TRBJ2-7, with 9 bases identical to TRBD2. The trim removed 5 bases at V and 2 bases at J, leaving 11 bases unmatched. The CDR3 is made up of 16 amino acids. CDR1 SGHNT and CDR2 YYREEE come from the germline V gene (reference sequence). This chain's CDR3 is CASSSPSGGSAYEQYF. Here the CDR3 DNA reads TGTGCCAGCAGTTCTCCGAGCGGGGGGTCTGCCTACGAGCAGTACTTC.

The chain combines TRBV25-1 with TRBJ2-2, with 7 nucleotides matching TRBD1. CDR1 and CDR2 from the germline V gene are MGHDK and SYGVNS. Germline trimming cut 3 bases from V and 7 bases from J; bases unmatched to any gene: 11. This CDR3 is built from 16 residues. CDR3 sequence (DNA): TGTGCCAGCAGTGAGCACAGGGGCGCGGCGCGCGGGGAGCTGTTTTTT. This encodes CASSEHRGAARGELFF.

In its sample, this clone was seen once. V is TRBV5-5 and J is TRBJ1-1; unclear D gene. Germline V lookup: CDR1 SGHKS, CDR2 YYEKEE (reference sequence). V lost 0 bases to trimming and J lost 0 bases, with 21 bases between them. The CDR3 is 19 amino acids. In DNA form, the CDR3 reads TGTGCCAGCAGCTTGGAGGATAGCGCGTCAGAACACTTGAACACTGAAGCTTTCTTT. Protein product: CASSLEDSASEHLNTEAFF.

This clone was detected a few times. V is TRBV2 and J is TRBJ2-7, with 11 bases that match TRBD1. The CDR3 is made up of 15 amino acids. Losses at the gene ends were 5 bases for V and 6 bases for J; bases not matched to a gene: 9. The germline V gene encodes CDR1 SNHLY and CDR2 FYNNEI. The CDR3 protein is CASSTGTGGIAEQYF. For the CDR3, the DNA is TGTGCCAGCAGTACCGGGACAGGGGGGATCGCCGAGCAGTACTTC. Full variable domain (remainder filled in from reference TRBV2 and TRBJ2-7): EPEVTQTPSHQVTQMGQEVILRCVPISNHLYFYWYRQILGQKVEFLVSFYNNEISEKSEIFDDQFSVERPDGSNFTLKIRSTKLEDSAMYFCASSTGTGGIAEQYFGPGTRLTVT.

The V gene is TRBV27, the J gene TRBJ1-5; a weak D match, TRBD1 (5 bases). Trimming left V 10 bases short and J 1 base short, with 11 bases between. The CDR3 is 13 amino acids. CDR1 and CDR2 from the germline V gene are MNHEY and SMNVEV (reference sequence). The DNA of the CDR3 is TGTGCCACAGGACAACTGAGCAATCAGCCCCAGCATTTT. Protein product: CATGQLSNQPQHF.

This chain uses TRBV9 with TRBJ1-2; 9 bases are a match to TRBD1. CDR3 size: 14 residues. Unmatched junction bases numbered 8, after V lost 5 bases and J lost 6 bases. CDR1 SGDLS and CDR2 YYNGEE come from the germline V gene. DNA for the CDR3: TGTGCCAGCAGGGGAACAGGGGGCGAGAATGGCTACACCTTC. Amino acids: CASRGTGGENGYTF.

The genes are TRBV6-5 and TRBJ2-7, with 7 bases lining up with TRBD2. The ends lost 6 bases at V and 5 bases at J; junction bases unmatched: 7. There are 13 residues in the CDR3. Germline V CDR1 and CDR2: MNHEY, SVGAGI. CDR3 coding DNA: TGTGCCAGCAGCCTCCGGGGAGGGAACGAGCAGTACTTC. Its protein is CASSLRGGNEQYF.

The CDR3 sequence: CASSPVHTQETQYF. The DNA of the CDR3 is TGTGCCAGCTCACCTGTACATACCCAAGAGACCCAGTACTTC. The rearrangement uses TRBV18 and TRBJ2-5; no clear D. Per the germline V gene, CDR1 is KGHSH and CDR2 is LQKENI. V lost 3 bases, J lost 1 base, and 9 bases lay in between. CDR3 size: 14 residues.

The J gene is TRBJ2-2, the V gene TRBV7-2; D call uncertain. Germline V gene lookup returns CDR1 SGHTA and CDR2 FQGNSA. V was trimmed by 3 bases and J by 1 base, leaving 9 bases between them. This CDR3 has 15 residues. CDR3 residues: CASSFVPGNTGELFF. CDR3 coding DNA: TGTGCCAGCAGCTTCGTTCCAGGGAACACCGGGGAGCTGTTTTTT.

The chain links TRBV2 to TRBJ1-4, with TRBD1 as a possible D gene (6 bases). V was trimmed by 8 bases and J by 8 bases, leaving 21 bases between them. The CDR3 has 15 residues. The germline V gene encodes CDR1 SNHLY and CDR2 FYNNEI. CDR3 residues: CASRLTGWGGEKLFF. As DNA, the CDR3 is TGTGCCAGCCGACTAACAGGGTGGGGAGGGGAAAAACTGTTTTTT.